Below, 31 T cell receptor beta chains from the same sample are listed, as sequenced in a study of blood T cell repertoires in COVID-19. The table came from immunoSEQ multiplex PCR; TCRdb's copy has only in-frame clones and leaves some out. The sample contains 35,000 to 45,000 clones, about 88% of which appear only once. Sequencing was done on a sample of peripheral blood. The receptor source for this set is a human donor in a cohort sampled during active COVID-19.

This chain links TRBV15 with TRBJ1-1; D unresolved. V dropped 0 bases and J dropped 3 bases, with 11 bases sitting between them. Germline loops: CDR1 LNHNV, CDR2 YYDKDF (reference sequence). CDR3 length: 15 residues. In DNA, the CDR3 is TGTGCCACCAGCAGAGAATCCGACATGGACACTGAAGCTTTCTTT. This gives the protein CATSRESDMDTEAFF.

V is TRBV7-2 and J is TRBJ1-2, with 9 positions matching TRBD1. V was clipped by 6 bases and J by 6 bases; unmatched bases: 8. Germline V gene sequence: CDR1 SGHTA, CDR2 FQGNSA. This CDR3 is built from 14 residues. The CDR3 DNA reads as TGTGCCAGCAGGCCCGGGACAGGGTCTCATGGCTACACCTTC. Translating it yields CASRPGTGSHGYTF.

The genes are TRBV5-4 and TRBJ2-7; 7 bases match TRBD1. The V gene end was trimmed by 4 bases and the J gene end by 9 bases; junction bases not matched to a gene: 10. This CDR3 comprises 13 residues. The germline V gene has CDR1 SGHNT and CDR2 YYREEE (reference sequence). CDR3 loop: CASSRRDSAGQYF. CDR3 bases: TGTGCCAGCAGCCGCAGGGACAGCGCGGGGCAGTACTTC.

The J gene is TRBJ1-4, the V gene TRBV19; D is possibly TRBD1 (5 bases). The CDR3 is made up of 14 amino acids. Germline loops: CDR1 LNHDA, CDR2 SQIVND (reference sequence). Trimming left V 4 bases short and J 2 bases short, with 8 bases between. The CDR3 spells CASSRTSTNEKLFF. The CDR3 DNA reads TGTGCCAGTAGTAGGACAAGCACTAATGAAAAACTGTTTTTT.

The rearrangement links TRBV6-5 to TRBJ1-1, with unresolved D. The ends were cut back, 0 bases at V and 0 bases at J, with 11 bases in the middle. The CDR3 sequence is 16 residues long. CDR1 is MNHEY and CDR2 is SVGAGI in the germline V gene. The CDR3: CASSYSRNEMNTEAFF. CDR3 nucleotide sequence: TGTGCCAGCAGTTACTCCAGGAACGAAATGAACACTGAAGCTTTCTTT.

The CDR3 bases are TGTGCCAGCAGCCAAGATCAGGGGGCGGAAGAAAAACTGTTTTTT. It translates to CASSQDQGAEEKLFF. The V gene is TRBV14, the J gene TRBJ1-4; 8 positions match TRBD1. Looked up from germline, CDR1 is SGHDN and CDR2 is FVKESK. The trim removed 0 bases at V and 8 bases at J, leaving 5 bases unmatched. The CDR3 is made up of 15 amino acids.

This rearrangement joins TRBV6-6 to TRBJ1-3; maybe TRBD1 (5 bases). This CDR3 region has 15 residues. From germline, CDR1 is MNHNY and CDR2 SVGAGI (reference sequence). The V gene lost 2 bases and the J gene lost 1 base, with 9 bases spanning the gap. CDR3 in DNA: TGTGCCAGCAGTTACGACAGCCGTTCTGGAAACACCATATATTTT. Residues: CASSYDSRSGNTIYF.

This chain links TRBV10-1 with TRBJ1-2; D is possibly TRBD1 (5 bases). Germline lookup yields CDR1 WNHNN and CDR2 SYGVQD (reference sequence). The CDR3 runs 13 residues. Trimming cost V 2 bases and J 4 bases, with 8 bases left between them. CDR3 sequence reads: CASSEGGSYGYTF. CDR3 sequence (DNA): TGCGCCAGCAGTGAGGGGGGGAGCTATGGCTACACCTTC.

The chain links TRBV25-1 to TRBJ1-2; D may be TRBD1 (6 bases). The CDR3 length is 13 residues. CDR1 MGHDK and CDR2 SYGVNS come from the germline V gene. The V end was cut by 2 bases, the J end by 5 bases, with 9 bases between. For the CDR3, the DNA is TGTGCCAGCAGTGAACCCAGGGGTTATGGCTACACCTTC. Translation: CASSEPRGYGYTF.

The chain carries TRBV2 and TRBJ2-3; D is undetermined. V lost 3 bases and J lost 6, with 19 bases in between. This CDR3 contains 16 residues. CDR1 and CDR2 from the germline V gene are SNHLY and FYNNEI. In nucleotides, the CDR3 is TGTGCCAGCAGTGACCGACTTGGCGTTTCAGTGGATACGCAGTATTTT. The encoded protein is CASSDRLGVSVDTQYF.

V is TRBV6-1 and J is TRBJ2-1, with 9 bases lining up with TRBD2. Germline CDR1 MNHNS, CDR2 SASEGT. V was clipped by 2 bases and J by 2 bases; unmatched bases: 10. The CDR3 has 18 amino acids. The CDR3 nucleotides read TGTGCCAGCAGTGAATGGCGGGGGGGCCGTTTTCCCTACAATGAGCAGTTCTTC. Amino acid sequence: CASSEWRGGRFPYNEQFF.

Only one count was recorded for this clone. The chain uses TRBV7-3 and TRBJ2-1, with a weak D call TRBD2 (6 bases). The CDR3 is 13 residues long. Trimming stripped 6 bases from V and 10 bases from J, with 16 bases between. CDR1 is SGHTA, CDR2 FQGTGA, per germline. In DNA form, the CDR3 reads TGTGCCAGCAGTGACGCAGGGAGCGGGGAGCAGTTCTTC. This sequence encodes CASSDAGSGEQFF.

The V and J genes are TRBV5-4 and TRBJ2-2; TRBD2 matches 11 bases. CDR3 length: 16 residues. The trim removed 2 bases at V and 4 bases at J, leaving 4 bases unmatched. Germline-derived CDR1 and CDR2 are SGHNT and YYREEE (reference sequence). The CDR3 here is CASSLLAGASTGELFF. CDR3 DNA sequence: TGTGCCAGCAGCTTACTAGCGGGGGCGAGCACCGGGGAGCTGTTTTTT. The full variable domain, in which reference TRBV5-4 and TRBJ2-2 provide the parts outside the CDR3, is ETGVTQSPTHLIKTRGQQVTLRCSSQSGHNTVSWYQQALGQGPQFIFQYYREEENGRGNFPPRFSGLQFPNYSSELNVNALELDDSALYLCASSLLAGASTGELFFGEGSRLTVL.

The chain uses TRBV18 and TRBJ2-7, with a tentative D call TRBD1 (5 bases). Trimming took off 0 bases at V and 3 bases at J, with 9 bases between the two ends. There are 14 residues in the CDR3. CDR1 is KGHSH, CDR2 LQKENI, per germline. The CDR3 reads CASSPPGALYEQYF. The CDR3 bases are TGTGCCAGCTCACCACCTGGGGCTCTCTACGAGCAGTACTTC.

The V and J genes are TRBV7-8 and TRBJ1-4, with a weak D call TRBD1 (6 bases). CDR3 length: 18 residues. The V and J ends lost 2 bases and 2 bases respectively, with 18 bases between them. The germline V gene encodes CDR1 SGHVS and CDR2 FQNEAQ. CDR3: CASSLLGRLQGTNEKLFF. The CDR3 coding sequence is TGTGCCAGCAGCTTACTCGGGAGGCTCCAGGGGACTAATGAAAAACTGTTTTTT.

The chain has TRBV2 and TRBJ2-7; TRBD1 might be the D (7 bases). This CDR3 contains 17 residues. Trimming pared 0 bases from V and 0 bases from J, leaving 15 bases between. Germline lookup yields CDR1 SNHLY and CDR2 FYNNEI. The CDR3 region is CASSEAPGRGASYEQYF. In DNA, the CDR3 is TGTGCCAGCAGTGAAGCGCCGGGCAGGGGGGCCTCCTACGAGCAGTACTTC.

This clone appeared once. V gene TRBV6-1 combines with J gene TRBJ2-5; 9 bases are shared with TRBD2. In germline, CDR1 is MNHNS, CDR2 SASEGT. V was clipped by 3 bases and J by 4 bases; unmatched bases: 9. The CDR3 covers 16 residues. The CDR3 spells CASSELRGGQSETQYF. As DNA, the CDR3 is TGTGCCAGCAGTGAGTTGCGGGGGGGGCAGTCAGAGACCCAGTACTTC.

The chain is built from TRBV19 and TRBJ1-1; D is unclear. CDR1 is LNHDA, CDR2 SQIVND, per germline (reference sequence). This CDR3 has 14 amino acids. The ends were cut back, 2 bases at V and 3 bases at J, with 10 bases in the middle. The CDR3: CASSITGWDTEAFF. DNA for the CDR3: TGTGCCAGTAGTATAACGGGGTGGGACACTGAAGCTTTCTTT.

This clone is a singleton in its sample. The chain employs TRBV5-1 and TRBJ1-4; D is perhaps TRBD1 (6 bases). CDR1 is SGHRS, CDR2 YFSETQ, per germline. Trimming took off 3 bases at V and 8 bases at J, with 14 bases between the two ends. The CDR3 runs to 14 residues. This CDR3 is CASSSGGGGEKLFF. CDR3 DNA: TGCGCCAGCAGCTCCGGCGGGGGCGGGGAAAAACTGTTTTTT.

The chain uses TRBV4-1 and TRBJ1-3; maybe TRBD1 (6 bases). Germline V gene lookup returns CDR1 MGHRA and CDR2 YSYEKL. The CDR3 is made up of 15 amino acids. V shed 3 bases and J shed 5 bases, with 14 bases lying between them. CDR3 sequence reads: CASSHPGQGRNTIYF. The CDR3 DNA is TGCGCCAGCAGCCACCCCGGGCAGGGGAGAAACACCATATATTTT.

In its sample, this clone was seen once. V and J are TRBV7-2 and TRBJ1-2; D is undetermined. The CDR3 sequence is 11 residues long. V was trimmed by 5 bases and J by 9 bases, leaving 10 bases between them. The germline gives CDR1 SGHTA, CDR2 FQGNSA. CDR3 protein: CASSLSLSYTF. As DNA, the CDR3 is TGTGCCAGCAGCCTAAGCCTCAGCTACACCTTC.

In DNA, the CDR3 is TGTGCCAGCAGTTACGGGACAGACGAGCCCCAGCATTTT. The encoded protein is CASSYGTDEPQHF. The chain joins TRBV6-5 to TRBJ1-5; TRBD1 agrees at 7 bases. The CDR3 extends over 13 amino acids. J lost 8 bases, V lost 2 bases, and 3 bases had no gene match. CDR1 is MNHEY and CDR2 is SVGAGI in the germline V gene.

The V gene is TRBV6-1, the J gene TRBJ1-6; D possibly corresponds to TRBD1 (6 bases). CDR1 and CDR2 from the germline V gene are MNHNS and SASEGT. Trimming cost V 3 bases and J 9 bases, with 15 bases left between them. The CDR3 is made up of 15 amino acids. The CDR3 region is CASSEGDIGISPLHF. CDR3 in DNA: TGTGCCAGCAGTGAGGGGGACATCGGTATTTCACCCCTCCACTTT.

The rearrangement links TRBV10-3 to TRBJ1-1; D not resolved. This CDR3 is built from 14 residues. Germline CDR1 and CDR2: ENHRY and SYGVKD. V was pared by 2 bases and J by 5 bases, with 12 bases between. The CDR3 DNA reads as TGTGCCATCAGTGAGGCCGGCTCGGGTACTGAAGCTTTCTTT. Translated: CAISEAGSGTEAFF.

The V and J genes are TRBV12-5 and TRBJ2-3; TRBD2 agrees at 9 bases. CDR3 length: 16 residues. Per germline, CDR1 LGHNT and CDR2 FRNRAP. V was pared by 1 base and J by 0 bases, with 2 bases of the junction left unmatched. The CDR3: CASGLALAGSTDTQYF. As DNA, the CDR3 is TGTGCTAGTGGTTTGGCGCTAGCGGGGAGCACAGATACGCAGTATTTT.

The chain recombines TRBV7-2 with TRBJ2-7, with 8 bases identical to TRBD2. With V trimmed by 2 bases and J by 6 bases, 9 bases remained unmatched. Germline V lookup: CDR1 SGHTA, CDR2 FQGNSA. The CDR3 spans 15 residues. The CDR3: CASSLQRGYLGEQYF. CDR3 coding DNA: TGTGCCAGCAGCTTACAGCGGGGGTATTTAGGCGAGCAGTACTTC.

The J gene is TRBJ1-5, the V gene TRBV6-5; 9 nucleotides agree with TRBD1. CDR1 and CDR2 (germline): MNHEY, SVGAGI. The trim removed 2 bases at V and 3 bases at J, leaving 2 bases unmatched. This CDR3 region has 15 residues. The CDR3 loop is CASSYDRGANQPQHF. In nucleotides, the CDR3 is TGTGCCAGCAGTTACGACAGGGGGGCCAATCAGCCCCAGCATTTT.

The rearrangement uses TRBV24-1 and TRBJ2-3; 9 bases fit TRBD2. CDR3 size: 15 residues. Trimming cost V 6 bases and J 5 bases; bases outside gene matches: 8. CDR1 is KGHDR, CDR2 SFDVKD, per germline. In DNA form, the CDR3 reads TGTGCCACCAGTCCAGCGGGGGGCACAGGAGATACGCAGTATTTT. As protein: CATSPAGGTGDTQYF.

V usage is TRBV6-1 and J usage is TRBJ1-2; D uncertain. Germline assignment: CDR1 MNHNS and CDR2 SASEGT. The CDR3 is 14 amino acids. Deletions cut 0 bases from V and 4 bases from J, with 9 bases between. This chain's CDR3 is CASSEARVAYGYTF. CDR3 DNA: TGTGCCAGCAGTGAAGCGCGGGTGGCCTATGGCTACACCTTC.

The rearrangement joins TRBV3-1 (or the pseudogene TRBV3-2) to TRBJ1-3; perhaps TRBD1 as D (5 bases). V lost 4 bases to trimming and J lost 2 bases, with 12 bases between them. CDR1 LGHDT and CDR2 YNNKEL come from the germline V gene (reference sequence). The length of the CDR3 is 15 residues. The CDR3 nucleotides are TGTGCCAGCAGCCGTCAGGGAGGTACTGGAAACACCATATATTTT. Protein product: CASSRQGGTGNTIYF.

The chain is built from TRBV29-1 and TRBJ1-3; no firm D call. This CDR3 is 15 amino acids long. Looked up from germline, CDR1 is SQVTM and CDR2 is ANQGSEA. The V gene lost 0 bases and the J gene lost 3 bases, with 12 bases spanning the gap. As DNA, the CDR3 is TGCAGCGTTGAAGATGGGGAGAGTTATGGAAACACCATATATTTT. This gives the protein CSVEDGESYGNTIYF. Looking up the rest from reference TRBV29-1 and TRBJ1-3 gives the full variable domain: SAVISQKPSRDICQRGTSLTIQCQVDSQVTMMFWYRQQPGQSLTLIATANQGSEATYESGFVIDKFPISRPNLTFSTLTVSNMSPEDSSIYLCSVEDGESYGNTIYFGEGSWLTVV.